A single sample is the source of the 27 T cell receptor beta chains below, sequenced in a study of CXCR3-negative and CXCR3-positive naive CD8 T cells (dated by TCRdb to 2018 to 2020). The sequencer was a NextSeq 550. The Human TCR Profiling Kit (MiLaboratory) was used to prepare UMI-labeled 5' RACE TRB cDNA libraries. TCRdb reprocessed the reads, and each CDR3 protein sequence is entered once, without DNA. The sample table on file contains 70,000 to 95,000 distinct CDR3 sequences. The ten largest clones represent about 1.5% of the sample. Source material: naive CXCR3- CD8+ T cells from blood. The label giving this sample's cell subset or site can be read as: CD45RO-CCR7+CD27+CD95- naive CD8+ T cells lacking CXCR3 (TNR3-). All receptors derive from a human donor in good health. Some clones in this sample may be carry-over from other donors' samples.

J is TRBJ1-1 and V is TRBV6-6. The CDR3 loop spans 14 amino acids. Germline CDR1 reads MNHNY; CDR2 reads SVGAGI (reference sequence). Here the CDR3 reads CASSFSYMNTEAFF.

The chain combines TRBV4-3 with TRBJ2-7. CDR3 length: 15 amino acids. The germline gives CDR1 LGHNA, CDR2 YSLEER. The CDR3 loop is CASSQDAENPYEQYF.

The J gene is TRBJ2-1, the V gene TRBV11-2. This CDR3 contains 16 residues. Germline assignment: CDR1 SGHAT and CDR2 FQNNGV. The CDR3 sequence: CASSPFLPTHGNEQFF.

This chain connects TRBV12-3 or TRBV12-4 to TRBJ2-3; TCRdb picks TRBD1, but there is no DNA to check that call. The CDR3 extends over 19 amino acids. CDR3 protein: CASTPVLGGVVSGTDTQYF.

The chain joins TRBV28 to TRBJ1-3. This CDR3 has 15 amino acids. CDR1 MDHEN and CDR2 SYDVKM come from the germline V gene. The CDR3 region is CASSLYRGSGNTIYF.

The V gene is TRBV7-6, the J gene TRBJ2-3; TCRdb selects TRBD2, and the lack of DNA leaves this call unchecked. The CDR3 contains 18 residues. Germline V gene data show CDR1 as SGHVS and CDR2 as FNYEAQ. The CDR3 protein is CASSSSGFDASGTDTQYF.

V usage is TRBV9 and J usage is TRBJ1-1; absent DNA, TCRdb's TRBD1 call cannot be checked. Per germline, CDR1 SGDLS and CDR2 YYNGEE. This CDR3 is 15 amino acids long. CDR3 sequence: CASSGMTGGEVEAFF.

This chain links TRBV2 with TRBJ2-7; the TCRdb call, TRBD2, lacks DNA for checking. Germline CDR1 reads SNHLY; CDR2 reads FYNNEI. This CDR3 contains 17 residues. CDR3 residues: CASSSGSGSLQPYEQYF. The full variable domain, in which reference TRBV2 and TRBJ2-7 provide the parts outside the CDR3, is EPEVTQTPSHQVTQMGQEVILRCVPISNHLYFYWYRQILGQKVEFLVSFYNNEISEKSEIFDDQFSVERPDGSNFTLKIRSTKLEDSAMYFCASSSGSGSLQPYEQYFGPGTRLTVT.

The CDR3 is CASSRAISYEQYF. The chain uses TRBV25-1 and TRBJ2-7; there is no DNA to check the TCRdb D call of TRBD1. CDR3 length equals 13 residues. The germline gives CDR1 MGHDK, CDR2 SYGVNS.

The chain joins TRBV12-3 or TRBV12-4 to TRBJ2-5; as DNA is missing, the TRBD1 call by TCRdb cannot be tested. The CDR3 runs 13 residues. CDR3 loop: CASRPGQQETQYF.

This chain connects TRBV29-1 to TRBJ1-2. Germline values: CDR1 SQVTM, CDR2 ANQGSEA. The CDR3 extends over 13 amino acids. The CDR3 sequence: CSVEEVTEYGYTF.

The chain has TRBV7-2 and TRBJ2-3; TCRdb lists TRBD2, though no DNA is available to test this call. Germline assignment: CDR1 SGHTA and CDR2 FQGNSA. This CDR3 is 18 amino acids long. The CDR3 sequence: CASSLPLRLAASTDTQYF.

Here the CDR3 reads CSARAIIAGGNNEQFF. The chain uses TRBV20-1 and TRBJ2-1; TCRdb indicates TRBD2, and absent DNA this call remains unverified. Germline assignment: CDR1 DFQATT and CDR2 SNEGSKA (reference sequence). The CDR3 has 16 residues.

Here the CDR3 reads CASSWLLTGEVETQYF. The gene calls are TRBV11-2 and TRBJ2-5; TCRdb's assignment of TRBD2 cannot be checked, as there is no DNA. Germline V gene data show CDR1 as SGHAT and CDR2 as FQNNGV. CDR3 length equals 16 residues.

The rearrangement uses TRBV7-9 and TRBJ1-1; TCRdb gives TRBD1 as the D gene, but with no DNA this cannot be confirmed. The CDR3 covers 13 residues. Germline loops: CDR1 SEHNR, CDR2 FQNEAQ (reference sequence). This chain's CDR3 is CASDQGAQTEAFF.

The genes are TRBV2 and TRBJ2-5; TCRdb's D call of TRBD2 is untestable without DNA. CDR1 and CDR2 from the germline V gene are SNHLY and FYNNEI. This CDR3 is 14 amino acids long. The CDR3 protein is CASSEVAGGEAQCF. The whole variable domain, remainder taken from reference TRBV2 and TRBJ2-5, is EPEVTQTPSHQVTQMGQEVILRCVPISNHLYFYWYRQILGQKVEFLVSFYNNEISEKSEIFDDQFSVERPDGSNFTLKIRSTKLEDSAMYFCASSEVAGGEAQCFGPGTRLLVL.

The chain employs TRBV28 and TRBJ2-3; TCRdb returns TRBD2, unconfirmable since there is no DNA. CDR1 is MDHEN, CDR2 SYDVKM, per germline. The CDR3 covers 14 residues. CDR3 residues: CASFYGRATDTQYF.

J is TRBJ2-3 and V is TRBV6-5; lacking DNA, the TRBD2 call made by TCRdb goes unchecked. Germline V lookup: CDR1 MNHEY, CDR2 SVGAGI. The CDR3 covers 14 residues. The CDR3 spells CASLSGVDTDTQYF.

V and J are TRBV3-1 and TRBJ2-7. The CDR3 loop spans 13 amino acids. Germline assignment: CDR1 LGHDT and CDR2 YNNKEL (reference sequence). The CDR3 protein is CASSQGLGYEQYF.

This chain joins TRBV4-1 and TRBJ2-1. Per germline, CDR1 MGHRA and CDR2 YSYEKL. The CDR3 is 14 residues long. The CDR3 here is CASSQGVLNNEQFF.

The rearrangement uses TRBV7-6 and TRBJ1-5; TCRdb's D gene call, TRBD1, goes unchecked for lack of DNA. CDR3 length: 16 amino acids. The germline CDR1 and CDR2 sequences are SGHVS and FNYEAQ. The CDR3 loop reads CASSSTPGSINQPQHF.

The CDR3 spells CASTTGTGGETQYF. The rearrangement links TRBV12-3 or TRBV12-4 to TRBJ2-5; TCRdb reports TRBD1, a call that lacks DNA to check it against. The CDR3 has 14 amino acids.

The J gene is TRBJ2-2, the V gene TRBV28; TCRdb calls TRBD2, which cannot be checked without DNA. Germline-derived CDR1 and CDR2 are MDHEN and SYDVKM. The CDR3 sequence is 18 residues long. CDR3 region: CASGHLDTAIANTGELFF.

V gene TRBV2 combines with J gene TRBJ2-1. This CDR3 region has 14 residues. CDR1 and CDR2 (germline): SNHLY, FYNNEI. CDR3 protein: CASSENGFLDEQFF.

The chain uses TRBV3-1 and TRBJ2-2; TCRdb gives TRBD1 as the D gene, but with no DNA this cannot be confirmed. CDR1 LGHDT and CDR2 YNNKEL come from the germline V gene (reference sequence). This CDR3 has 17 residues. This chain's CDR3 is CASSPVGTGHNTGELFF. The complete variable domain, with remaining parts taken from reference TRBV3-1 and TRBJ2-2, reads DTAVSQTPKYLVTQMGNDKSIKCEQNLGHDTMYWYKQDSKKFLKIMFSYNNKELIINETVPNRFSPKSPDKAHLNLHINSLELGDSAVYFCASSPVGTGHNTGELFFGEGSRLTVL.

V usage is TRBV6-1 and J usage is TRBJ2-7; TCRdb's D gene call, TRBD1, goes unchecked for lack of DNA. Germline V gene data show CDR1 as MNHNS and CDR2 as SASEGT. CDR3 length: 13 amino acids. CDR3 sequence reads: CASSLQATYEQYF.

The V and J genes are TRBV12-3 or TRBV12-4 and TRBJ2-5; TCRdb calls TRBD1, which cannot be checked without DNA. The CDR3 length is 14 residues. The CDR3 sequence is CASSYSGSGETQYF.